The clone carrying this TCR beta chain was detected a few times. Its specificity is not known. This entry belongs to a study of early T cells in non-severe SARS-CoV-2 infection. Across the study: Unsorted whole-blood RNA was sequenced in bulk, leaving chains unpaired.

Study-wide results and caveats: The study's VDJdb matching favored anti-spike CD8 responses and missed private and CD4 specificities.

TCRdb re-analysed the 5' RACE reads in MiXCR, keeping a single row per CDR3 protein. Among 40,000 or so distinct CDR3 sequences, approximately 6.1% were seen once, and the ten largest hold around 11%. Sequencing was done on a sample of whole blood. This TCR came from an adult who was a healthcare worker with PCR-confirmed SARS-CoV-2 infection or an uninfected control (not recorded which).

CDR3 DNA: TGTGCCAGCAGCTCGGGACAGAAAAACATTCAGTACTTC. It encodes CASSSGQKNIQYF. The chain is built from TRBV11-2 and TRBJ2-4, with 7 bases matching TRBD1. The CDR3 totals 13 residues. The V gene's germline CDR1 is SGHAT and CDR2 FQNNGV. The ends lost 4 bases at V and 4 bases at J; junction bases unmatched: 1.